Listed below are T cell receptor beta chains from one sample, sequenced in a study of somatic mutations in cytotoxic T cells in rheumatoid arthritis. Assay: immunoSEQ multiplex PCR; the TCRdb copy retains only in-frame clones and omits some. The sample includes about 18,000 clones, approximately 67% of them seen just once. Sequenced: CD8+ T cells sorted from blood. These receptors were collected from an adult with rheumatoid arthritis. Both conserved end residues are part of each CDR3.

j_call | v_call | cdr3_aa
TRBJ2-7 | TRBV27 | CASSSSYEQYF
TRBJ1-2 | TRBV7-8 | CASSLVEFSYGYTF
TRBJ2-7 | TRBV7-2 | CASSLVLSEQYF
TRBJ2-3 | TRBV4-3 | CASSQGGGTDTQYF
TRBJ2-2 | TRBV27 | CASSSALDRAQGTGELFF
TRBJ2-5 | TRBV27 | CASSSGTGGVETQYF
TRBJ2-3 | TRBV7-7 | CASSLRTGGADTQYF
TRBJ2-5 | TRBV11-2 | CASSPPGVREETQYF
TRBJ1-5 | TRBV6-6 | CASSYGVESNQPQHF
TRBJ1-2 | TRBV6-5 | CASSYPGDYGYTF
TRBJ1-1 | TRBV7-6 | CASSSLTEEGTEAFF
TRBJ2-7 | TRBV28 | CASTSGGDYEQYF
TRBJ2-3 | TRBV9 | CASSVEDGGEQYF
TRBJ2-2 | TRBV5-1 | CASSLAPTYTGELFF
TRBJ1-1 | TRBV5-5 | CASSLVGERTEAFF
TRBJ2-3 | TRBV5-6 | CASSLDRVLAGGLTDTQYF
TRBJ1-2 | TRBV7-9 | CASSSGRSLGYGYTF
TRBJ2-7 | TRBV6-5 | CASSLRADLSYEQYF
TRBJ1-3 | TRBV4-2 | CASSQDWTQSGNTIYF
TRBJ2-3 | TRBV7-9 | CASSVVRTGPTTDTQYF
TRBJ1-1 | TRBV9 | CASSSSRDTEAFF
TRBJ2-5 | TRBV7-9 | CASSSPGKETQYF
TRBJ1-2 | TRBV5-5 | CASSLRGIAAKGYTF
TRBJ2-2 | TRBV14 | CASSLIKPGELFF
TRBJ2-2 | TRBV19 | CASTAGTSGGLNTGELFF
TRBJ2-1 | TRBV2 | CASTRQGAAYNEQFF
TRBJ1-5 | TRBV5-1 | CASSLAPNQPQHF
TRBJ1-1 | TRBV6-5 | CASRTRSNEAFF
TRBJ1-1 | TRBV27 | CASSLSGTTEAFF
TRBJ2-2 | TRBV28 | CASFDRGRTGELFF
TRBJ2-5 | TRBV5-1 | CASSPGLFGETQYF